The rows below give T cell receptor beta chains drawn from one sample of a study of response to subunit inactivated influenza vaccine. TCRdb itself ran the RT-PCR reads through MiXCR, one entry per CDR3 protein. The repertoire includes about 180,000 distinct CDR3 sequences, roughly 8.7% of them detected once, and roughly 11% sits in the top ten. Sequenced here: non-naive T cells sorted from PBMCs, sampled on the day of vaccination. Receptors were obtained from a man aged 45-65 years who received an inactivated influenza vaccine. The CDR3 runs from the conserved cysteine through the conserved F or W. Each record gives: V gene, J gene, clone size, D gene, CDR3 DNA, CDR3 protein. The D gene is left open where the match is weak. Not every row has a clone size; where given, it reads once, few, many or a size class.

v_gene: TRBV4-1; j_gene: TRBJ2-1; abundance: NA; d_gene: NA; CDR3nt: TGCGCCAGCAGCCAAGACGTTGGAAACAGTTACAATGAGCAGTTCTTC; CDR3aa: CASSQDVGNSYNEQFF
v_gene: TRBV5-5; j_gene: TRBJ1-6; abundance: NA; d_gene: NA; CDR3nt: TGTGCCAGCAGCTTGGGTAACGGAGCCGGAATTTCACCCCTCCACTTT; CDR3aa: CASSLGNGAGISPLHF
v_gene: TRBV28; j_gene: TRBJ2-4; abundance: many; d_gene: TRBD2; CDR3nt: TGTGCCAGCAGTTTAGGCCCCGGACTAGCGGAAAACATTCAGTACTTC; CDR3aa: CASSLGPGLAENIQYF
v_gene: TRBV2; j_gene: TRBJ1-2; abundance: NA; d_gene: TRBD1; CDR3nt: TGTGCCAGCAGAGAGGACAGGGGATTGAAGGGCTACACCTTC; CDR3aa: CASREDRGLKGYTF
v_gene: TRBV10-3; j_gene: TRBJ1-3; abundance: few; d_gene: NA; CDR3nt: TGTGCCATCAGTCGACAGGCCGCCGGGGGAAACACCATATATTTT; CDR3aa: CAISRQAAGGNTIYF
v_gene: TRBV6-2/TRBV6-3; j_gene: TRBJ1-2; abundance: few; d_gene: NA; CDR3nt: TGTGCCAGCACCACCCCCGGCCAGGGAAGGGGAAGTGGCTACACCTTC; CDR3aa: CASTTPGQGRGSGYTF
v_gene: TRBV24-1; j_gene: TRBJ2-1; abundance: few; d_gene: TRBD2; CDR3nt: TGTGCCACCAGTGATGGACTAGCGGGACCGGTCTGGAGCAATGAGCAGTTCTTC; CDR3aa: CATSDGLAGPVWSNEQFF
v_gene: TRBV10-3; j_gene: TRBJ2-7; abundance: NA; d_gene: NA; CDR3nt: TGTGCCATCAGTGTTATGGGAGGCTACGAGCAGTACTTC; CDR3aa: CAISVMGGYEQYF
v_gene: TRBV6-2/TRBV6-3; j_gene: TRBJ2-5; abundance: NA; d_gene: NA; CDR3nt: TGTGCCACCATCCGGGGTAGTCAGGAGACCCAGTACTTC; CDR3aa: CATIRGSQETQYF
v_gene: TRBV3-1; j_gene: TRBJ2-7; abundance: NA; d_gene: TRBD1; CDR3nt: TGTGCCAGCAGCCCCAGACAGGGGATGGCCTACGAGCAGTACTTC; CDR3aa: CASSPRQGMAYEQYF
v_gene: TRBV10-3; j_gene: TRBJ2-7; abundance: NA; d_gene: TRBD2; CDR3nt: TGTGCCATCAGTGTTTCTAGCGGGGGCTACGAGCAGTACTTC; CDR3aa: CAISVSSGGYEQYF
v_gene: TRBV6-2/TRBV6-3; j_gene: TRBJ2-2; abundance: once; d_gene: NA; CDR3nt: TGTGCCAGCAGCTGGACAGCAATAATAACGAACACCGGGGAGCTGTTTTTT; CDR3aa: CASSWTAIITNTGELFF
v_gene: TRBV20-1; j_gene: TRBJ2-3; abundance: few; d_gene: NA; CDR3nt: TGCAGTGCTCCGGTGTTAGATACGCAGTATTTT; CDR3aa: CSAPVLDTQYF
v_gene: TRBV11-2; j_gene: TRBJ1-1; abundance: many; d_gene: NA; CDR3nt: TGTGCCAGCAGCTCATTCGGGAGACCTTCTGAAGCTTTCTTT; CDR3aa: CASSSFGRPSEAFF
v_gene: TRBV28; j_gene: TRBJ1-5; abundance: NA; d_gene: NA; CDR3nt: TGTGCCAGCAGTTTAGGCGCTTACTATCAGCCCCAGCATTTT; CDR3aa: CASSLGAYYQPQHF
v_gene: TRBV6-2/TRBV6-3; j_gene: TRBJ2-7; abundance: NA; d_gene: NA; CDR3nt: TGTGCCAGCAGCCGCGTCCCCGCCTACGAGCAGTACTTC; CDR3aa: CASSRVPAYEQYF
v_gene: TRBV12-3/TRBV12-4; j_gene: TRBJ1-2; abundance: many; d_gene: NA; CDR3nt: TGTGCCAGCAGTTTTTCTCCCGGGGGGCTGATCTATGGCTACACCTTC; CDR3aa: CASSFSPGGLIYGYTF
v_gene: TRBV11-1; j_gene: TRBJ2-5; abundance: NA; d_gene: NA; CDR3nt: TGTGCCAGCAGCTTAGTCGACCCTCGACCGCCCGCGGGGTACCAAGAGACCCAGTACTTC; CDR3aa: CASSLVDPRPPAGYQETQYF
v_gene: TRBV20-1; j_gene: TRBJ2-7; abundance: NA; d_gene: NA; CDR3nt: TGCAGTGCTAGAGTGTCGAGGGTCTACGAGCAGTACTTC; CDR3aa: CSARVSRVYEQYF
v_gene: TRBV18; j_gene: TRBJ2-7; abundance: NA; d_gene: TRBD1; CDR3nt: TGTGCCAGCTCACCAGGGACAGGGGCGGCCGGGGTCGAGCAGTACTTC; CDR3aa: CASSPGTGAAGVEQYF
v_gene: TRBV4-3; j_gene: TRBJ2-3; abundance: many; d_gene: TRBD2; CDR3nt: TGCGCCAGCAGCCAAGAAATGAGCGGGAGTTTCTCAGATACGCAGTATTTT; CDR3aa: CASSQEMSGSFSDTQYF
v_gene: TRBV11-1; j_gene: TRBJ2-1; abundance: NA; d_gene: NA; CDR3nt: TGTGCCAGCGGCTTAGGGCAGGGGGGAGAGCAGTTCTTC; CDR3aa: CASGLGQGGEQFF
v_gene: TRBV29-1; j_gene: TRBJ1-2; abundance: few; d_gene: NA; CDR3nt: TGCAGCGTTTACAATAGCTATGGCTACACCTTC; CDR3aa: CSVYNSYGYTF
v_gene: TRBV4-3; j_gene: TRBJ2-7; abundance: many; d_gene: NA; CDR3nt: TGCGCCAGCAGCCAAGATCGGGGGCCTTACGAGCAGTACTTC; CDR3aa: CASSQDRGPYEQYF
v_gene: TRBV12-3/TRBV12-4; j_gene: TRBJ2-5; abundance: NA; d_gene: TRBD2; CDR3nt: TGTGCCCGCAGACTAGCGGGGGGAGAGACCCAGTACTTC; CDR3aa: CARRLAGGETQYF
v_gene: TRBV11-2; j_gene: TRBJ2-5; abundance: few; d_gene: TRBD2; CDR3nt: TGTGCCAGCAGCACTAGGACTAGCCTTGGCCCCTCGGGGGAGACCCAGTACTTC; CDR3aa: CASSTRTSLGPSGETQYF
v_gene: TRBV4-1; j_gene: TRBJ1-4; abundance: many; d_gene: TRBD1; CDR3nt: TGCGCCAGCAGCCAAGATCTCGACAGGGCGAATGAAAAACTGTTTTTT; CDR3aa: CASSQDLDRANEKLFF
v_gene: TRBV10-3; j_gene: TRBJ1-2; abundance: few; d_gene: NA; CDR3nt: TGTGCCATCAGGCTCCGGGACGGGGACTATGGCTACACCTTC; CDR3aa: CAIRLRDGDYGYTF
v_gene: TRBV3-1; j_gene: TRBJ1-2; abundance: few; d_gene: NA; CDR3nt: TGTGCCAGCAGCCCCCCCAAAGCTAACTATGGCTACACCTTC; CDR3aa: CASSPPKANYGYTF
v_gene: TRBV7-9; j_gene: TRBJ2-3; abundance: many; d_gene: TRBD1; CDR3nt: TGTGCCAGCAGCTCACCGGGACAGCCAGATACGCAGTATTTT; CDR3aa: CASSSPGQPDTQYF
v_gene: TRBV6-1; j_gene: TRBJ2-7; abundance: NA; d_gene: TRBD2; CDR3nt: TGTGCCAGCAGTGAACGGACTAGGGGAGGCGAGCAGTACTTC; CDR3aa: CASSERTRGGEQYF
v_gene: TRBV20-1; j_gene: TRBJ2-7; abundance: NA; d_gene: NA; CDR3nt: TGCAGTGCTAGAGATCACGTGTCCTACGAGCAGTACTTC; CDR3aa: CSARDHVSYEQYF
v_gene: TRBV7-2; j_gene: TRBJ1-3; abundance: NA; d_gene: TRBD1; CDR3nt: TGTGCCAGCAGCTTAGCGAGGACAGGGGTCGGAAACACCATATATTTT; CDR3aa: CASSLARTGVGNTIYF
v_gene: TRBV11-2; j_gene: TRBJ2-5; abundance: NA; d_gene: TRBD1; CDR3nt: TGTGCCAGCAGCTTAAGACAGGGGGGACAAGTGGCCCAGTACTTC; CDR3aa: CASSLRQGGQVAQYF
v_gene: TRBV7-9; j_gene: TRBJ2-1; abundance: NA; d_gene: TRBD2; CDR3nt: TGTGCCAGCAGACCCAGACTAGCGGGGGGGGGTCCCGAGCAGTTCTTC; CDR3aa: CASRPRLAGGGPEQFF
v_gene: TRBV27; j_gene: TRBJ1-6; abundance: few; d_gene: NA; CDR3nt: TGTGCCAGCAGTAACCGACAGAATAATTCACCCCTCCACTTT; CDR3aa: CASSNRQNNSPLHF
v_gene: TRBV20-1; j_gene: TRBJ2-3; abundance: NA; d_gene: NA; CDR3nt: TGCAGTGCTAGTGACTTTAGCGGTAAAGATACGCAGTATTTT; CDR3aa: CSASDFSGKDTQYF
v_gene: TRBV19; j_gene: TRBJ1-1; abundance: many; d_gene: TRBD1; CDR3nt: TGTGCCAGCACTAAGGACAGGGTTAACACTGAAGCTTTCTTT; CDR3aa: CASTKDRVNTEAFF
v_gene: TRBV24-1; j_gene: TRBJ2-1; abundance: NA; d_gene: NA; CDR3nt: TGTGCCACCAGTGATCCCGGCCCCCAGGGCAATGAGCAGTTCTTC; CDR3aa: CATSDPGPQGNEQFF
v_gene: TRBV5-1; j_gene: TRBJ2-7; abundance: NA; d_gene: TRBD1; CDR3nt: TGCGCCAGCAGCGCTCAGGGGGCACACATGGACGAGCAGTACTTC; CDR3aa: CASSAQGAHMDEQYF
v_gene: TRBV5-1; j_gene: TRBJ1-6; abundance: few; d_gene: NA; CDR3nt: TGCGCCAGCAGCTTGGCTGTCAATAATTCACCCCTCCACTTT; CDR3aa: CASSLAVNNSPLHF
v_gene: TRBV18; j_gene: TRBJ2-7; abundance: few; d_gene: NA; CDR3nt: TGTGCCAGCTCAGGGACCAACTACGAGCAGTACTTC; CDR3aa: CASSGTNYEQYF
v_gene: TRBV4-1; j_gene: TRBJ1-6; abundance: NA; d_gene: NA; CDR3nt: TGCGCCAGCAGCCAAAGTAAAGGGCTCCTTAATTCACCCCTCCACTTT; CDR3aa: CASSQSKGLLNSPLHF
v_gene: TRBV20-1; j_gene: TRBJ2-5; abundance: NA; d_gene: TRBD1; CDR3nt: TGCAGTGCTGCGAGAGCAGGGGGACGAGAGACCCAGTACTTC; CDR3aa: CSAARAGGRETQYF
v_gene: TRBV7-2; j_gene: TRBJ2-4; abundance: NA; d_gene: NA; CDR3nt: TGTGCCAGCAGCTCGATGGCAACGGCCAAAAACATTCAGTACTTC; CDR3aa: CASSSMATAKNIQYF
v_gene: TRBV6-2/TRBV6-3; j_gene: TRBJ2-3; abundance: many; d_gene: NA; CDR3nt: TGTGCCAGCAGTTACGTACAGGGAGAGGTTTCAGATACGCAGTATTTT; CDR3aa: CASSYVQGEVSDTQYF
v_gene: TRBV30; j_gene: TRBJ2-3; abundance: few; d_gene: NA; CDR3nt: TGTGCCTGGAATTTCCCGCGGGACACAGATACGCAGTATTTT; CDR3aa: CAWNFPRDTDTQYF
v_gene: TRBV5-6; j_gene: TRBJ2-3; abundance: NA; d_gene: NA; CDR3nt: TGTGCCAGCAGCTTGGTGGCTGGGGGTACAGATACGCAGTATTTT; CDR3aa: CASSLVAGGTDTQYF
v_gene: TRBV28; j_gene: TRBJ2-5; abundance: NA; d_gene: NA; CDR3nt: TGTGCCAGCACCCAACGGGGCCCACTAACCCAAGAGACCCAGTACTTC; CDR3aa: CASTQRGPLTQETQYF
v_gene: TRBV6-5; j_gene: TRBJ1-6; abundance: few; d_gene: NA; CDR3nt: TGTGCCAGCAGTTTCCTCCCGGCAGGGTTAGATTCACCCCTCCACTTT; CDR3aa: CASSFLPAGLDSPLHF
v_gene: TRBV28; j_gene: TRBJ2-6; abundance: NA; d_gene: NA; CDR3nt: TGTGCCAGCGGGTCCCAGGGATCTGGGGCCAACGTCCTGACTTTC; CDR3aa: CASGSQGSGANVLTF
v_gene: TRBV7-9; j_gene: TRBJ1-2; abundance: few; d_gene: NA; CDR3nt: TGTGCCAGCAGCTTAGATGAGGTCGTTGTCTCCTATGGCTACACCTTC; CDR3aa: CASSLDEVVVSYGYTF
v_gene: TRBV5-1; j_gene: TRBJ2-5; abundance: NA; d_gene: TRBD2; CDR3nt: TGCGCCAGCAAAACTAGCGAGTTACAAGAGACCCAGTACTTC; CDR3aa: CASKTSELQETQYF